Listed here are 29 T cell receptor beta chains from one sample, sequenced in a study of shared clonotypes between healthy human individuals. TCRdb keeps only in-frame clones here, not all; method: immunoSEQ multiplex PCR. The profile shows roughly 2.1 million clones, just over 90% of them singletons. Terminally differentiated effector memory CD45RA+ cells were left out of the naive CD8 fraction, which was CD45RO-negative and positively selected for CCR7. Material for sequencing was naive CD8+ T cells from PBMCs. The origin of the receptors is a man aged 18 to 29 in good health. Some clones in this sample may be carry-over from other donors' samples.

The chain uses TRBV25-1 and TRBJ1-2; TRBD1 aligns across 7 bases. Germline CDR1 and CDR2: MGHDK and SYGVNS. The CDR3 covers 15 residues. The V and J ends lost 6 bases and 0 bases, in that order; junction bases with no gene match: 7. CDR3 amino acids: CASSPLGQANYGYTF. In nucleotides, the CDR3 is TGTGCCAGCAGCCCTTTAGGACAGGCTAACTATGGCTACACCTTC.

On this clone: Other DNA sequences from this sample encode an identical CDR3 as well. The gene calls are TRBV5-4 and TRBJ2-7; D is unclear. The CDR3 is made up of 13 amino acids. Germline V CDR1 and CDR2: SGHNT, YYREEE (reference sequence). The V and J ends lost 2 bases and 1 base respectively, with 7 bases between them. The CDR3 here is CASSFRASYEQYF. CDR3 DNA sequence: TGTGCCAGCAGCTTCCGGGCATCCTACGAGCAGTACTTC.

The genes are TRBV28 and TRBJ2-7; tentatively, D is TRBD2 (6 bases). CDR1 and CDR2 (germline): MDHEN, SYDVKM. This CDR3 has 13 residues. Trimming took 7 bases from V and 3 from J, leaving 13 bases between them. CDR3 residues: CASNGVRDYEQYF. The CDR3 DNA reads TGTGCCAGCAACGGAGTGCGGGACTACGAGCAGTACTTC. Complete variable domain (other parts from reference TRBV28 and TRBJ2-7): DVKVTQSSRYLVKRTGEKVFLECVQDMDHENMFWYRQDPGLGLRLIYFSYDVKMKEKGDIPEGYSVSREKKERFSLILESASTNQTSMYLCASNGVRDYEQYFGPGTRLTVT.

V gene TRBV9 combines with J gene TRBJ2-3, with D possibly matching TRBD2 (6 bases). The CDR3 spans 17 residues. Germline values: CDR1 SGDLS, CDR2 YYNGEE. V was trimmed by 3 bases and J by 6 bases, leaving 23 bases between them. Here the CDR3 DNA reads TGTGCCAGCAGCGCCTTTGGGGGAGGTACCTCGGGCGATACGCAGTATTTT. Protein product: CASSAFGGGTSGDTQYF.

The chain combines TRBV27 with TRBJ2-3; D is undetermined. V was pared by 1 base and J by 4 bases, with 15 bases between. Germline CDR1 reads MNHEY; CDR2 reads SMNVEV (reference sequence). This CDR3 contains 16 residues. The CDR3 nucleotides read TGTGCCAGCAGTTTATTGACCCCAACCCAGCCAGATACGCAGTATTTT. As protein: CASSLLTPTQPDTQYF.

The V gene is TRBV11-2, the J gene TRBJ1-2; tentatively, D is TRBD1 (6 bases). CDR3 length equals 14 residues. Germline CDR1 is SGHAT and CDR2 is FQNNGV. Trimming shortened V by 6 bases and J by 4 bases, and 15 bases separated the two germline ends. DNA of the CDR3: TGTGCCAGCAGACCTTTGGGGGGCGTCTATGGCTACACCTTC. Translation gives CASRPLGGVYGYTF.

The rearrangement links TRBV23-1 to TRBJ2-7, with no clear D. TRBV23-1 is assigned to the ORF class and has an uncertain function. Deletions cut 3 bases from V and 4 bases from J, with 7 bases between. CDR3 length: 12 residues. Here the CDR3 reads CASSHLPYEQYF. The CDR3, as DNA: TGCGCCAGCAGTCATCTGCCGTACGAGCAGTACTTC.

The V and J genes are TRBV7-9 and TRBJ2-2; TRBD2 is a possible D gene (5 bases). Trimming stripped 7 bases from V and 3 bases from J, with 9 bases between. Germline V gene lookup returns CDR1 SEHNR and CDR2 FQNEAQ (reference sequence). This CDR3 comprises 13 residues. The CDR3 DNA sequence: TGTGCCAGCACCGGGGAATACACCGGGGAGCTGTTTTTT. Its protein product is CASTGEYTGELFF.

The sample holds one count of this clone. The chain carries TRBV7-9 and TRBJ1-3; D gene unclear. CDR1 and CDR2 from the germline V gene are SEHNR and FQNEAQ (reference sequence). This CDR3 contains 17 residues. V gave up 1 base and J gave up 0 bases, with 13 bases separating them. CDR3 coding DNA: TGTGCCAGCAGCTTAGAAGCCCTTGACCTCTCTGGAAACACCATATATTTT. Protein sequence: CASSLEALDLSGNTIYF.

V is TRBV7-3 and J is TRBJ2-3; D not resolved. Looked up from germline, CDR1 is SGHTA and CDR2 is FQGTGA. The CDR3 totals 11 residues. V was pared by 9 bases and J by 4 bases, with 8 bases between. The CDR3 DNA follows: TGTGCCAGTTTTTTTGCAGATACGCAGTATTTT. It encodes CASFFADTQYF.

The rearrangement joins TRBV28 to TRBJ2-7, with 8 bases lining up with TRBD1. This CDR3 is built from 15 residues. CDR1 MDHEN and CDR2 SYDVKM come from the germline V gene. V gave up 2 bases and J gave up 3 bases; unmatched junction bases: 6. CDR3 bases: TGTGCCAGCAGTTTAGAGGCAGGGGGCATCTACGAGCAGTACTTC. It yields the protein CASSLEAGGIYEQYF.

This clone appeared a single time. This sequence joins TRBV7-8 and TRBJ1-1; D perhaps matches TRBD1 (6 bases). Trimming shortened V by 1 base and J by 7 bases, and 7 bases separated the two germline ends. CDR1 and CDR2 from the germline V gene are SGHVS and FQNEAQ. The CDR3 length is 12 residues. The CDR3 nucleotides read TGTGCCAGCAGCTTAGGACAGGTTGAAGCTTTCTTT. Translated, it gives CASSLGQVEAFF.

The CDR3 region has the DNA TGTGCCAGCAGTTCTCCCCGAGCCTGGACCTACGAGCAGTACTTC. Translation gives CASSSPRAWTYEQYF. The rearrangement joins TRBV28 to TRBJ2-7; D unclear. Germline CDR1 reads MDHEN; CDR2 reads SYDVKM. V lost 4 bases to trimming and J lost 2 bases, with 15 bases between them. CDR3 length: 15 amino acids.

This chain's CDR3 is CASSSGSLYEQYF. The CDR3 DNA is TGTGCCAGCAGCTCGGGATCCCTATACGAGCAGTACTTC. The chain recombines TRBV11-1 with TRBJ2-7, with D possibly matching TRBD2 (5 bases). The CDR3 runs to 13 residues. Germline-derived CDR1 and CDR2 are SGHAT and FQDESV (reference sequence). The V gene lost 4 bases and the J gene lost 4 bases, with 11 bases spanning the gap.

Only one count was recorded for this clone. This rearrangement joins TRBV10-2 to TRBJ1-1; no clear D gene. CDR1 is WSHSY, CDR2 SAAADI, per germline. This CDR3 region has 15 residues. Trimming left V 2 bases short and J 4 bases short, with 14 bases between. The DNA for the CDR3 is TGCGCCAGCAGTGAGAGAGACGGGAGGAGCACTGAAGCTTTCTTT. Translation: CASSERDGRSTEAFF.

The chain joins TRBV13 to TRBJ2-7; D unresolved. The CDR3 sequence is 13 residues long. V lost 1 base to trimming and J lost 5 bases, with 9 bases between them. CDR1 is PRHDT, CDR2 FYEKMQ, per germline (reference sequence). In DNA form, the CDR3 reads TGTGCCAGCAGCTTAGCCCCGCAGGACGAGCAGTACTTC. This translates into CASSLAPQDEQYF.

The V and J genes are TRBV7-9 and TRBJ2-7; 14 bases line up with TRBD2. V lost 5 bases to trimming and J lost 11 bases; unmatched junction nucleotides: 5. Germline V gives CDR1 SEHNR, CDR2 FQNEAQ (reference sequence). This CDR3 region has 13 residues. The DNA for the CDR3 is TGTGCCAGCAGCGGACTAGCGGGAGGACGGGAGTACTTC. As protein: CASSGLAGGREYF.

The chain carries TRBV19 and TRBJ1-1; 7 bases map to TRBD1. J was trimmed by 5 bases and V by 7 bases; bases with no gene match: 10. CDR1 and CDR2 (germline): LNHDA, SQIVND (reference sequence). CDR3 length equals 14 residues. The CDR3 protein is CASTLRGTATEAFF. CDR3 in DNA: TGTGCCAGTACCCTCCGTGGGACAGCGACTGAAGCTTTCTTT.

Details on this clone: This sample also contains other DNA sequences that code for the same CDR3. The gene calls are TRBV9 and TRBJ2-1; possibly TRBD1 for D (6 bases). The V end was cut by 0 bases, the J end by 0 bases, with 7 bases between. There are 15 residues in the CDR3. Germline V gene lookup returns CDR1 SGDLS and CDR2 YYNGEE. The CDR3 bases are TGTGCCAGCAGCGTAGAAGGGGGCTCCTACAATGAGCAGTTCTTC. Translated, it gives CASSVEGGSYNEQFF.

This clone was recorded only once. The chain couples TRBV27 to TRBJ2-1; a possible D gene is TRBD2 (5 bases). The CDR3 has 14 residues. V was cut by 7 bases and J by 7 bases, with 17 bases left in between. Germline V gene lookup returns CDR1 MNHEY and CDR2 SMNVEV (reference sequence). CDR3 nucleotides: TGTGCCAGCACCGACCGGGGTCCCTGGAATGAGCAGTTCTTC. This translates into CASTDRGPWNEQFF.

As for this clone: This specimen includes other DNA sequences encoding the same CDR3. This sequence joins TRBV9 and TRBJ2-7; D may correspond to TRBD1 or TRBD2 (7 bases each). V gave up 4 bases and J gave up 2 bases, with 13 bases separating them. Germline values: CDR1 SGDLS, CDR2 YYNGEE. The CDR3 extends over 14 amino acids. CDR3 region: CASSPGGVAYEQYF. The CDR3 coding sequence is TGTGCCAGCAGCCCAGGGGGGGTCGCCTACGAGCAGTACTTC.

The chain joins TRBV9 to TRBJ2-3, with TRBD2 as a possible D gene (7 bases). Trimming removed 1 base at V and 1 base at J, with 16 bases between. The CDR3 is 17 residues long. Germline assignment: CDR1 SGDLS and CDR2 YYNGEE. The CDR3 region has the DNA TGTGCCAGCAGCGTACCCCAAGGGGGGGGGCGCACAGATACGCAGTATTTT. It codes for CASSVPQGGGRTDTQYF.

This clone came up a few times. The DNA for the CDR3 is TGTGCCAGCAGTTTCAGGGTAGGTAACACTGAAGCTTTCTTT. It is translated as CASSFRVGNTEAFF. V gene TRBV27 combines with J gene TRBJ1-1; TRBD1 might be the D (5 bases). The V end was cut by 3 bases, the J end by 2 bases, with 10 bases between. This CDR3 has 14 residues. Germline V lookup: CDR1 MNHEY, CDR2 SMNVEV (reference sequence).

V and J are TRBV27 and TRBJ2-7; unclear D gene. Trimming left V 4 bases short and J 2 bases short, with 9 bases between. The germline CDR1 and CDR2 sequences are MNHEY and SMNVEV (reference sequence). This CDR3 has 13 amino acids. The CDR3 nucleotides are TGTGCCAGCAGTTCGACTCCAGCCTACGAGCAGTACTTC. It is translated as CASSSTPAYEQYF.

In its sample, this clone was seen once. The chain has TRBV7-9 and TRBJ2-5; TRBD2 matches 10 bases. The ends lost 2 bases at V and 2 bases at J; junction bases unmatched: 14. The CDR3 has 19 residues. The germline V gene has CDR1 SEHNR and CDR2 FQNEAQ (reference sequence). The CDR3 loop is CASSLFGISGRSSQETQYF. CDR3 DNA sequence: TGTGCCAGCAGCTTATTCGGGATTAGCGGGAGGTCATCTCAAGAGACCCAGTACTTC.

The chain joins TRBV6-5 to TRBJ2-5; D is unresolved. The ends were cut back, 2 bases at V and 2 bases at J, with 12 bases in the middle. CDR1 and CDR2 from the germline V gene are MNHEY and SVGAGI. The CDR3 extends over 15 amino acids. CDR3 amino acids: CASSYAPWPQETQYF. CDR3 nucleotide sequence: TGTGCCAGCAGTTACGCCCCGTGGCCACAAGAGACCCAGTACTTC.

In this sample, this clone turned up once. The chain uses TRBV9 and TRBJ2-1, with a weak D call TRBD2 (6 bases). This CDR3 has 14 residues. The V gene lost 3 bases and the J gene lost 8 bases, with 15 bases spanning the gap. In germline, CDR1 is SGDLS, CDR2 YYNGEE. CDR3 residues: CASSAGRTGDEQFF. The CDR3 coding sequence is TGTGCCAGCAGCGCCGGCCGGACGGGGGATGAGCAGTTCTTC.

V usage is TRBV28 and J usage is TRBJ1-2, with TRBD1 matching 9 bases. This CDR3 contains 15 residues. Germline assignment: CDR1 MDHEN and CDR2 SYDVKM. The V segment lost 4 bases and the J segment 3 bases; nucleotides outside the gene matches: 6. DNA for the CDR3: TGTGCCAGCAGTTGGGGGACAGGGATGGACTATGGCTACACCTTC. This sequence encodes CASSWGTGMDYGYTF.

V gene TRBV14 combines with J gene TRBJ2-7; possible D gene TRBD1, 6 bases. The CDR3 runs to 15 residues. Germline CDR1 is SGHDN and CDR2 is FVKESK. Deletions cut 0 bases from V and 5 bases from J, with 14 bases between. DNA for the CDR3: TGTGCCAGCAGCCAAGAGGGACAAGAAGGCCACGAGCAGTACTTC. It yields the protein CASSQEGQEGHEQYF.